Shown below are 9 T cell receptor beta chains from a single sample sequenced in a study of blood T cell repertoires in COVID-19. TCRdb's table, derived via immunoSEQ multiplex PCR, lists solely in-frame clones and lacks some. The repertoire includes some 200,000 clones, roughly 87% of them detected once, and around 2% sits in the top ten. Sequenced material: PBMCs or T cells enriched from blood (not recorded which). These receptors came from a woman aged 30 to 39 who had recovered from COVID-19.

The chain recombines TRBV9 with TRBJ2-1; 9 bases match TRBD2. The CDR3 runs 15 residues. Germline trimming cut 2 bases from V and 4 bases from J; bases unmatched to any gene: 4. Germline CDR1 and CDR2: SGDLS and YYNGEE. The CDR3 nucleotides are TGTGCCAGCAGCGTGTCTAGCGGGATATACAATGAGCAGTTCTTC. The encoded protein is CASSVSSGIYNEQFF.

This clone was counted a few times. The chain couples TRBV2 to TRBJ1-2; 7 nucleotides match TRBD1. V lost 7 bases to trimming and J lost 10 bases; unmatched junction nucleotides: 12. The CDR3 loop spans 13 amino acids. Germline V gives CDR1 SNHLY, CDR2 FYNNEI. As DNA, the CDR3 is TGTGCCAGCATTATCTACAGGGGCGGACCCTACACCTTC. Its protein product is CASIIYRGGPYTF. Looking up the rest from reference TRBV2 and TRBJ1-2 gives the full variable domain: EPEVTQTPSHQVTQMGQEVILRCVPISNHLYFYWYRQILGQKVEFLVSFYNNEISEKSEIFDDQFSVERPDGSNFTLKIRSTKLEDSAMYFCASIIYRGGPYTFGSGTRLTVV.

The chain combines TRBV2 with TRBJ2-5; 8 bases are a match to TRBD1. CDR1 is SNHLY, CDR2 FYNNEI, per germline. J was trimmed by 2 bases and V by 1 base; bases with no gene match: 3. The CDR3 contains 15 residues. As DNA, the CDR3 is TGTGCCAGCAGTGAAGGGAGGGACAGGCAAGAGACCCAGTACTTC. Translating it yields CASSEGRDRQETQYF. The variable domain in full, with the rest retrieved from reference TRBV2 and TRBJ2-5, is EPEVTQTPSHQVTQMGQEVILRCVPISNHLYFYWYRQILGQKVEFLVSFYNNEISEKSEIFDDQFSVERPDGSNFTLKIRSTKLEDSAMYFCASSEGRDRQETQYFGPGTRLLVL.

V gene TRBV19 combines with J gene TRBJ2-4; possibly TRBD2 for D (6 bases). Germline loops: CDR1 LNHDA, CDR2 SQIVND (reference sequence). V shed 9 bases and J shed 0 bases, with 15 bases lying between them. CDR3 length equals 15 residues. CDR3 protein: CARNTGDLAKNIQYF. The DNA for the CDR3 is TGTGCCAGGAACACGGGGGATTTAGCCAAAAACATTCAGTACTTC.

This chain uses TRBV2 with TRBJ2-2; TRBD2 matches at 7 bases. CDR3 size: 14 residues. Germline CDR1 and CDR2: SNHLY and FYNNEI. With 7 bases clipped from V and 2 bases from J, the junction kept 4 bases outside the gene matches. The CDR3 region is CASTSTSNTGELFF. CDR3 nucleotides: TGTGCCAGCACATCGACTAGCAACACCGGGGAGCTGTTTTTT.

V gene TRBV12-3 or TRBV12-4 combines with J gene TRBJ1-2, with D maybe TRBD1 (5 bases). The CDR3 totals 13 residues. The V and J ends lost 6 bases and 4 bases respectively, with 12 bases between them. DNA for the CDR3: TGTGCCAGCAGATTGACAGTAGGCTATGGCTACACCTTC. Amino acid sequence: CASRLTVGYGYTF.

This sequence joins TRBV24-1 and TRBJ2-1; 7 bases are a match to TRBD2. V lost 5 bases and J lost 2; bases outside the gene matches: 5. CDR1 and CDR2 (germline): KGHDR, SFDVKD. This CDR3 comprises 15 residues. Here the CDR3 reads CATSVAGVTYNEQFF. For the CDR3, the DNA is TGTGCCACCAGTGTGGCGGGAGTAACCTACAATGAGCAGTTCTTC.

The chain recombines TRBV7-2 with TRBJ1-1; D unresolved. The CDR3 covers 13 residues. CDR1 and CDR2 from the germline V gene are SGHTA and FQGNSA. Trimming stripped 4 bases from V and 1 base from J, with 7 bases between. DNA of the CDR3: TGTGCCAGCAGCTACCTGCGGAACACTGAAGCTTTCTTT. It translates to CASSYLRNTEAFF.

This CDR3 reads CASSESYPTYEQYF. The CDR3 DNA is TGTGCCAGCAGTGAAAGTTACCCTACCTACGAGCAGTACTTC. The chain employs TRBV6-1 and TRBJ2-7; no firm D call. From germline, CDR1 is MNHNS and CDR2 SASEGT. This CDR3 contains 14 residues. V shed 2 bases and J shed 2 bases, with 10 bases lying between them.